This T cell receptor beta chain was recorded in a study of identical twins (dated by TCRdb to the mid-2010s). About the full investigation: The study deep-sequenced TCR alpha and beta repertoires from monozygotic twins, unrelated adults of various ages and cord blood to test whether fetal clonotypes persist. Replicate twin experiments were performed at different times using different library preparation protocols to rule out contamination.

Summary of the overall study and its limitations: Zero-insertion analyses could be partly confounded by invariant T cells such as MAIT and iNKT, although diverse VJ usage argued against such confounding for most clonotypes. Recombination models systematically underestimated out-of-frame TCR alpha sharing in monozygotic twins but agreed with sharing between unrelated individuals. Because the same donors could not be followed over many years, the conclusions depended on cross-sectional statistical analysis. Compared with coincidental sharing between unrelated individuals, an excess of low generation-probability sequences was observed among out-of-frame TCR alpha sequences shared between twins. Abundant cord blood beta clonotypes had fewer insertions, young adult naive repertoires showed a similar but weaker trend, and memory repertoires showed no such trend. Excess twin sharing in beta out-of-frame sequences was weaker because fewer shared sequences lowered the signal-to-noise ratio.

Libraries were prepared through 5' RACE. This sample was sequenced with an Illumina HiSeq 2000. A universal primer binding site was added through template switching, and the final cDNA carried a unique molecular identifier so that TCR cDNA molecules could be counted accurately. Specific primers in the conserved constant-segment region were used to synthesize first-strand cDNA for TCR alpha and beta chains. To control for contamination, each cDNA library was double barcoded with a SMART-Mk sample barcode plus Illumina barcodes. TruSeq adapter sequences and Illumina sample barcodes were added in two successive PCR steps. TCR alpha and beta cDNA libraries were sequenced on the Illumina HiSeq platform with custom primers. The original methods were these. MiGEC processed the raw reads to extract unique molecular identifiers, while MiXCR was used to determine the CDR3 positions. Recombination models were inferred per individual with the repgenHMM and IGoR tools using an EM algorithm. The analysis of shared clonotypes was done with the tcR package in R, with sharing normalized by the product of cloneset sizes. To study raw recombination free of thymic and clonal selection effects, out-of-frame nonproductive sequences were analyzed. Through fastp at Q25 and MiXCR, TCRdb rebuilt clones from the public reads, retaining in-frame beta chains. Rows are unified per CDR3 protein, each entry keeping the most common DNA and genes. TCRdb, rather than the study authors, made the V and J calls. The sample data list 500,000 or so distinct CDR3 sequences, and roughly 21% of these were observed just once. Around 1% of the sample lies in the top ten.

The CDR1 and CDR2 encoded by the germline V gene are SGHAT and FQNNGV. The CDR3 numbers 15 residues from cysteine through phenylalanine. Only the CDR3 DNA is retained, 45 bases long and in frame from the first base. At the junction V is shortened by 1 base and J by 5 bases, with 14 bases in between. Only healthy Caucasian donors were included. The twin cohort consisted of three pairs of female monozygotic twins, all aged roughly 18 to 30 years. CD4+ and CD8+ T cell populations were isolated with positive isolation kits from Invitrogen. In regard to this clonotype: Its antigen target is currently unknown. It has no much larger one-base neighbor in the sample; base qualities were not kept.

These data were also reused for a study on T cells expressing NK-cell markers. That second report states: Fewer than ten donors provided sorted CD3+CD56+NKG2C+, CD3+CD56+NKG2C- and CD3+CD56-NKG2C+ T-cell subsets, whose TCR beta-chain repertoires were profiled. Among the eight sequenced donors, seven were HCMV-seropositive and one was HCMV-seronegative. In several experiments an anti-gammadeltaTCR antibody was added to restrict sorting to alphabetaTCR-expressing T cells. In over 5 donors, the dominant CD3+CD56+NKG2C+ clonotypes were among the top 10 CD8+ clonotypes and accounted for about 1.0-7.0% of CD8+ T cells. Those dominant clonotypes were again the most abundant among CD3+CD56-NKG2C+ cells in a handful of donors, at 28.3-60.1%. Whether the expanded NKG2C-expressing T cell clones were specific for HCMV antigens remained unclear. All eight donors whose samples were sequenced were randomly selected healthy volunteers, three of them men and five women. HCMV serostatus was determined by detecting HCMV-specific IgG in serum with a commercial ELISA kit. MIGEC was used to demultiplex reads and group the reads by UMI, and MiTCR was used to assemble and quantify clonotypes. To exclude erroneous sequences, any TCR cDNA sequence not supported by at least two reads was discarded. Downstream repertoire analysis used the tcR package, and clonotypes were matched across fractions by CDR3 nucleotide sequence plus V segment. VDJmatch was used to annotate antigen specificity against VDJdb, with one amino acid substitution in CDR3 permitted.

This receptor chain uses TRBV11-2 and TRBJ2-5; no D gene can be assigned with confidence. The specimen was CD4+ T cells sorted from blood. This clonotype was obtained from a woman aged 18-29 years in good health. The CDR3: CASSLGSSGWETQYF. The bases are TGTGCCAGCAGCTTAGGCTCCTCAGGATGGGAGACCCAGTACTTC.